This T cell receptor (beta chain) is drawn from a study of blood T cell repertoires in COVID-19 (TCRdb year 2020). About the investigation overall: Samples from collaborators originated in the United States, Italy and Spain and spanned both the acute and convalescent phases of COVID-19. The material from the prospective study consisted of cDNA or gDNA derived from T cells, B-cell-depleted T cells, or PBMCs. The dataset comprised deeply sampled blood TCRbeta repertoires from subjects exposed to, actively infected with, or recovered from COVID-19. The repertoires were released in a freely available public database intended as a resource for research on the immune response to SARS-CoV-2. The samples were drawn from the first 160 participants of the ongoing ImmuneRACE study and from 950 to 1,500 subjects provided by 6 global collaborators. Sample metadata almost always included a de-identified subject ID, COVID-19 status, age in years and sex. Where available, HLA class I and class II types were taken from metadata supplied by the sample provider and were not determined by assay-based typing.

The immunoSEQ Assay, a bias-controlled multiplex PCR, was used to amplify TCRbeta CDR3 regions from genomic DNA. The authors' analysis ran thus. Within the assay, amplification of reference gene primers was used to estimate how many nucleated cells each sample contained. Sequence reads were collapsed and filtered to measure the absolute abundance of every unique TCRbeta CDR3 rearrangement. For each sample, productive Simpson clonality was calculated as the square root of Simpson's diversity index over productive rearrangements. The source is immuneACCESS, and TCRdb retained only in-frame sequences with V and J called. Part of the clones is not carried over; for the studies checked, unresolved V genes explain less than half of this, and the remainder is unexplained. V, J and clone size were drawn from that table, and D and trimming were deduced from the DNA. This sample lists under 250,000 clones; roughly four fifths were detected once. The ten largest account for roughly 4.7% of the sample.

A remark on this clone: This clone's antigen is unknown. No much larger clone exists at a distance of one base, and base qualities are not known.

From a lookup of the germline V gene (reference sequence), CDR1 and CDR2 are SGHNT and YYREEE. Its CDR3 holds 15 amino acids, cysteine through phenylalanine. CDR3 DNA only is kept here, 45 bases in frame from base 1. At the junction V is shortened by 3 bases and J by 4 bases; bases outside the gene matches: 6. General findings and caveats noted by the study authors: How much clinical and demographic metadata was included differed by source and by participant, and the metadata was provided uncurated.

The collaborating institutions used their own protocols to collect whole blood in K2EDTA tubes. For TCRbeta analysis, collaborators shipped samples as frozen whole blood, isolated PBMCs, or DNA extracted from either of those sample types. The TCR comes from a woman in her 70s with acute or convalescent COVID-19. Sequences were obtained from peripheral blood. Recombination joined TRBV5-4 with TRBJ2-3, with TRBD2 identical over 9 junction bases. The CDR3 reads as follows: CASSSGLALADTQYF. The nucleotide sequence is TGTGCCAGCAGCTCGGGACTAGCCCTGGCAGATACGCAGTATTTT.